The following is a T cell receptor (beta chain) sequence with its context. Its binding antigen is unknown. No base qualities exist here, and no much larger clone lies one base off it. Sequencing was performed on an Illumina HiSeq 2000. Multiplex PCR amplification was used to generate the TCR beta chain libraries. High-throughput sequencing was used to analyze the amplified TCR beta chain products. TCRdb itself trimmed the public reads at Q25 with fastp, ran MiXCR and retained productive beta chains. CDR3 protein sequences are deduplicated, and each keeps its most common genes and DNA. Recorded for this sample are approximately 13,000 distinct CDR3 sequences; roughly 70% of them occurred a single time. Around two fifths of the sample rests with the top ten. CDR1 MNHNS and CDR2 SASEGT are derived from the germline V gene. The CDR3 holds 14 amino acids from the cysteine to the phenylalanine. Only CDR3 DNA is held: 42 bases, read in frame from base 1. From V the trimming removes 6 bases and from J it removes 4 bases, while the gene matches leave 8 bases of the junction unaccounted for.

The adjacent samples were made up of nontumor breast tissue around the tumor. This entry belongs to a study of breast tumors, draining lymph nodes, adjacent tissues (dated by TCRdb to the mid-2010s). Context from the whole study: Breast cancer patients provided tumor, adjacent nontumor tissue and axillary lymph nodes, and the study compared the TCR beta repertoires across these three sources. The study aimed to assess the relationships and possible T-cell exchange between tumor, surrounding tissue and draining lymph node repertoires in human breast cancer. The research as a whole found: Tumor and nontumor tissue repertoires were significantly more similar in luminal-like than in basal-like breast cancer. The data were considered consistent with most tumor T cells being derived from the lymph node and subsequently expanding within tumor tissue. T-cell repertoire diversity in tumors was found to be lower than in lymph nodes but higher than in nontumor tissue, and preferential V and J gene usage was observed. The conclusion that tumor T cells originate in lymph nodes was presented as consistent with a hypothesis rather than as directly demonstrated.

Sequencing input: tumor-adjacent breast tissue. The sequence was collected from a female donor with breast cancer. Some clones in this sample may be carry-over from other donors' samples. This chain joins TRBV6-1 to TRBJ1-2, with 7 bases aligning to TRBD1. The CDR3 corresponds to CASSVGGQPYGYTF. The sequenced DNA is TGTGCCAGCAGCGTCGGGGGACAGCCCTATGGCTACACCTTC.